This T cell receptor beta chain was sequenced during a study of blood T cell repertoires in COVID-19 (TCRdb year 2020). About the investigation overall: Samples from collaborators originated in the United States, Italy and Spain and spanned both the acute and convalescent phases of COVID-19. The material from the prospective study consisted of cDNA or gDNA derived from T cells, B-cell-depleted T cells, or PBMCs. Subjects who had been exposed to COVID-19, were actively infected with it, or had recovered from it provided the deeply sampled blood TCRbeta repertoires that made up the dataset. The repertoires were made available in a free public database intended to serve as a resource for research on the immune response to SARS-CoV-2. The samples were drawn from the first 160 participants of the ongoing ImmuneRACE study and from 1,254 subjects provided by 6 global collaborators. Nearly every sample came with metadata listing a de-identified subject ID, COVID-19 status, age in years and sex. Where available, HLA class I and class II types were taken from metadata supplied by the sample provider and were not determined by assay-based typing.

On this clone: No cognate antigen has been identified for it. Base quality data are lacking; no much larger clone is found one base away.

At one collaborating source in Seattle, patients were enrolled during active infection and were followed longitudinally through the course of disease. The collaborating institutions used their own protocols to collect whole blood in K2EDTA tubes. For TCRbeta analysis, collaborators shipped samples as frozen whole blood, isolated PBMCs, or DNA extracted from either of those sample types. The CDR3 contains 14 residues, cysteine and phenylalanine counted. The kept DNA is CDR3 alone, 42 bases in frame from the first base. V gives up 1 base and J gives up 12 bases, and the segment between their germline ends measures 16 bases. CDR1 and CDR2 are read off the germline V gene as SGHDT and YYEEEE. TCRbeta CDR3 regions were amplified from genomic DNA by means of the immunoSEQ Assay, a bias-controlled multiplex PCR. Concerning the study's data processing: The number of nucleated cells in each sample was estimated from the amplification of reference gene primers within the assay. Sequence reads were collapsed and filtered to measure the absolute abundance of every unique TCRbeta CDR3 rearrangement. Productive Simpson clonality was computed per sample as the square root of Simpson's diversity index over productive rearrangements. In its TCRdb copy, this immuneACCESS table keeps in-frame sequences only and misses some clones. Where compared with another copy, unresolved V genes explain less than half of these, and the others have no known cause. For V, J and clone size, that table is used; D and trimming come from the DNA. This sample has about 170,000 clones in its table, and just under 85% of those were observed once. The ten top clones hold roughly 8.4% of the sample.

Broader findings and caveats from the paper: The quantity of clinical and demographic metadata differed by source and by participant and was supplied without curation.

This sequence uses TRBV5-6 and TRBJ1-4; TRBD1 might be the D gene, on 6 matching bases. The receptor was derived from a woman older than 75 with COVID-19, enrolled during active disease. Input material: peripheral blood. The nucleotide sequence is TGTGCCAGCAGCTTGAGTCGAAGGGAGGGGGAACTGTTTTTT. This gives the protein CASSLSRREGELFF.